Each of the 16 T cell receptor beta chains below was sequenced from the same sample in a study of shared clonotypes between healthy human individuals. The protocol was immunoSEQ multiplex PCR, while the TCRdb copy is restricted to in-frame clones and leaves out a portion. The table records under 1,100,000 clones, about 80% of them present only once. Source material: memory CD4+ T cells sorted from blood. The subset is: CD45RA-negative fraction. The receptor source for this set is a man in his late teens or twenties in good health.

This chain connects TRBV30 to TRBJ2-3; 9 nucleotides line up with TRBD2. The trim removed 3 bases at V and 1 base at J, leaving 8 bases unmatched. The CDR3 sequence is 16 residues long. Per the germline V gene, CDR1 is GTSNPN and CDR2 is SVGIG (reference sequence). As DNA, the CDR3 is TGTGCCTGGAGCTACGGGAGGACTAGCGGCACAGATACGCAGTATTTT. Its protein is CAWSYGRTSGTDTQYF.

The J gene is TRBJ2-7, the V gene TRBV5-8; either TRBD1 or TRBD2 may supply D (5 bases each). The CDR3 has 15 amino acids. The germline CDR1 and CDR2 sequences are SGHTS and YDEGEE. Trimming shortened V by 4 bases and J by 2 bases, and 16 bases separated the two germline ends. DNA for the CDR3: TGTGCCAGCAGCCCTCGGGACCCACACCCCTACGAGCAGTACTTC. Its protein product is CASSPRDPHPYEQYF.

This CDR3 reads CASSGAGGARNEQFF. The CDR3 DNA reads TGTGCCAGCAGTGGGGCCGGGGGGGCACGCAATGAGCAGTTCTTC. The rearrangement joins TRBV28 to TRBJ2-1, with 8 positions matching TRBD2. Germline V gene data show CDR1 as MDHEN and CDR2 as SYDVKM. The CDR3 length is 15 residues. J was trimmed by 6 bases and V by 5 bases; bases with no gene match: 9.

This sequence joins TRBV1 and TRBJ2-5; the table's D call of TRBD1 was not tested on the DNA. Matching the DNA end better, TRBJ2-7 makes the J call doubtful. TRBV1 represents a pseudogene. The CDR3 spans 21 residues. The CDR3 spells CTSSQDARRDRVVNRPYEQYF. The DNA of the CDR3 is TGCACCAGCAGCCAAGATGCGAGGCGGGACAGAGTTGTCAATAGGCCCTACGAGCAGTACTTC.

V gene TRBV30 combines with J gene TRBJ1-1; D is unresolved. CDR1 and CDR2 from the germline V gene are GTSNPN and SVGIG (reference sequence). The CDR3 totals 14 residues. The V end lost 2 bases, the J end lost 1 base, and 11 bases lay between the germline ends. The CDR3 loop is CAWSYEFRNTEAFF. CDR3 coding DNA: TGTGCCTGGAGTTATGAGTTCAGGAACACTGAAGCTTTCTTT. Looking up the rest from reference TRBV30 and TRBJ1-1 gives the full variable domain: SQTIHQWPATLVQPVGSPLSLECTVEGTSNPNLYWYRQAAGRGLQLLFYSVGIGQISSEVPQNLSASRPQDRQFILSSKKLLLSDSGFYLCAWSYEFRNTEAFFGQGTRLTVV.

This chain connects TRBV5-6 to TRBJ1-2, with D uncertain. V was shortened by 1 base and J by 1 base, with 8 bases between the two germline ends. Germline CDR1 reads SGHDT; CDR2 reads YYEEEE. This CDR3 contains 14 residues. CDR3 residues: CASSLRPSNYGYTF. DNA of the CDR3: TGTGCCAGCAGCTTGCGGCCGAGTAACTATGGCTACACCTTC.

The chain uses TRBV5-5 and TRBJ2-3; 7 nucleotides agree with TRBD2. Germline V gene sequence: CDR1 SGHKS, CDR2 YYEKEE (reference sequence). V was clipped by 4 bases and J by 3 bases; unmatched bases: 8. The CDR3 totals 15 residues. The CDR3: CASSRGSLRTDTQYF. The DNA for the CDR3 is TGTGCCAGCAGCCGCGGGAGTTTGCGGACAGATACGCAGTATTTT.

This clone was picked up many times. The chain combines TRBV28 with TRBJ1-5; D uncertain. The CDR3 runs to 11 residues. CDR1 and CDR2 from the germline V gene are MDHEN and SYDVKM. Trimming took off 5 bases at V and 7 bases at J, with 6 bases between the two ends. CDR3 nucleotide sequence: TGTGCCAGCAGTCGAATCCAGCCCCAGCATTTT. This sequence encodes CASSRIQPQHF.

This chain uses TRBV6-5 with TRBJ1-1; D is possibly TRBD1 (5 bases). V shed 7 bases and J shed 7 bases, with 22 bases lying between them. The germline CDR1 and CDR2 sequences are MNHEY and SVGAGI. There are 15 residues in the CDR3. The CDR3 here is CASTDDQGRRSEAFF. The CDR3 nucleotides read TGTGCCAGCACCGACGATCAGGGAAGACGGAGTGAAGCTTTCTTT.

This clone came up a few times. The chain recombines TRBV18 with TRBJ2-5, with 8 bases fitting TRBD2. Per the germline V gene, CDR1 is KGHSH and CDR2 is LQKENI. Germline trimming cut 3 bases from V and 4 bases from J; bases unmatched to any gene: 4. There are 14 residues in the CDR3. The CDR3 protein is CASSPAGGIETQYF. CDR3 nucleotides: TGTGCCAGCTCACCGGCGGGGGGAATAGAGACCCAGTACTTC.

V is TRBV7-2 and J is TRBJ1-6; D is unresolved. V was clipped by 1 base and J by 7 bases, with 14 bases between them. Germline V gene data show CDR1 as SGHTA and CDR2 as FQGNSA. CDR3 length: 16 amino acids. CDR3 sequence reads: CASSLGGGRANSPLHF. The CDR3 coding sequence is TGTGCCAGCAGCTTAGGGGGAGGGAGGGCGAATTCACCCCTCCACTTT.

The chain uses TRBV7-2 and TRBJ1-2, with D unclear. The CDR3 covers 13 residues. Looked up from germline, CDR1 is SGHTA and CDR2 is FQGNSA. Deletions cut 0 bases from V and 6 bases from J, with 8 bases between. CDR3 bases: TGTGCCAGCAGCTTAGCAGGGTTGAATGGCTACACCTTC. It encodes CASSLAGLNGYTF.

This clone was recorded a few times. V and J are TRBV10-1 and TRBJ2-7; D unclear. V was pared by 0 bases and J by 7 bases, with 10 bases between. The CDR3 is 13 amino acids. In germline, CDR1 is WNHNN, CDR2 SYGVQD (reference sequence). The DNA for the CDR3 is TGCGCCAGCAGTGAGTCGATGGTCGTTGAGCAGTACTTC. The encoded protein is CASSESMVVEQYF.

The table lists this clone with a count of one. This chain uses TRBV6-5 with TRBJ1-2; possibly TRBD1 for D (6 bases). The V and J ends lost 6 bases and 8 bases respectively, with 16 bases between them. Germline values: CDR1 MNHEY, CDR2 SVGAGI. The CDR3 sequence is 13 residues long. The CDR3 loop is CASRPQGTSGYTF. The CDR3 nucleotides read TGTGCCAGCAGGCCACAGGGAACCTCGGGCTACACCTTC.

This chain uses TRBV5-8 with TRBJ1-5; no clear D gene. Trimming stripped 6 bases from V and 0 bases from J, with 13 bases between. Germline CDR1 SGHTS, CDR2 YDEGEE. This CDR3 spans 15 amino acids. Written as DNA, the CDR3 is TGTGCCAGCACCACCTTACCTAATAGCAATCAGCCCCAGCATTTT. This translates into CASTTLPNSNQPQHF.

The chain links TRBV2 to TRBJ2-7; D ambiguous. The CDR3 extends over 14 amino acids. In germline, CDR1 is SNHLY, CDR2 FYNNEI. V dropped 10 bases and J dropped 1 base, with 17 bases sitting between them. The CDR3 reads CATLRRQTSYEQYF. CDR3 nucleotide sequence: TGTGCCACCCTGCGACGGCAGACTTCCTACGAGCAGTACTTC.